This TCR beta chain was recovered during a study of cytomegalovirus exposure and HLA in healthy donors. Study-level findings and limits: According to the study, 180 or so TCR beta chains were cytomegalovirus-associated. In a later analysis, TCR beta V- and J-gene trimming showed a link to a missense DCLRE1C variant.

The CDR3 totals 16 residues. Germline V lookup: CDR1 SGHNT, CDR2 YENEEA. Trimming cost V 6 bases and J 1 base; bases outside gene matches: 8. Note on this clone: The antigen remains undetermined.

Donors likely had unrecorded immune exposures despite being nominally healthy when sampled. Primers included in the PCR were 60 Vbeta and 13 Jbeta primers. The table came from immunoSEQ multiplex PCR; TCRdb's copy has only in-frame clones and leaves some out. The table shows over 150,000 clones, with more than 80% occurring only once. Sequenced sample: PBMCs. The chain uses TRBV11-3 and TRBJ1-4, with TRBD1 matching over 7 bases. The receptor was isolated from a boy younger than 18 in good health and CMV-seronegative. The CDR3 sequence: CASRIRGRRTNEKLFF. In DNA form, the CDR3 reads TGTGCCAGCAGGATCAGGGGGAGGAGAACTAATGAAAAACTGTTTTTT.